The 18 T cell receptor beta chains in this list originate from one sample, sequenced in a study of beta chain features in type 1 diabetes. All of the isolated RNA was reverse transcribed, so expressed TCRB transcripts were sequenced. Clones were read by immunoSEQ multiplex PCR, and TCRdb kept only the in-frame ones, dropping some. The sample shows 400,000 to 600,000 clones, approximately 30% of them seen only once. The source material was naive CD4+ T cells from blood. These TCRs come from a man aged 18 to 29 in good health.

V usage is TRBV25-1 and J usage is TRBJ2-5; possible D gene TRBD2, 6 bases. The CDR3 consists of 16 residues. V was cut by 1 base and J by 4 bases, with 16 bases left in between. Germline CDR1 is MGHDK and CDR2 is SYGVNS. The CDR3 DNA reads TGTGCCAGCAGTGAATTCACTAGCAGAAGGGGAGAGACCCAGTACTTC. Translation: CASSEFTSRRGETQYF.

The CDR3 DNA follows: TGTGCCAGCAGCGTAGCACTAGTTGGCACAGATACGCAGTATTTT. Translating gives CASSVALVGTDTQYF. The chain couples TRBV9 to TRBJ2-3; a weak D match, TRBD2 (5 bases). This CDR3 comprises 15 residues. CDR1 and CDR2 (germline): SGDLS, YYNGEE. V was pared by 0 bases and J by 1 base, with 9 bases between.

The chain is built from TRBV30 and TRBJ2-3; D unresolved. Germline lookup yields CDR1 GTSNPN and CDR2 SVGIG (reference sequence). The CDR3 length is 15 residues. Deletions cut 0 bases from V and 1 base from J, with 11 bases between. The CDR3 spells CAWSVPLRRTDTQYF. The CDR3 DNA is TGTGCCTGGAGTGTACCCCTGCGGCGCACAGATACGCAGTATTTT. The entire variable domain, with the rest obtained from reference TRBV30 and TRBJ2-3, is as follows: SQTIHQWPATLVQPVGSPLSLECTVEGTSNPNLYWYRQAAGRGLQLLFYSVGIGQISSEVPQNLSASRPQDRQFILSSKKLLLSDSGFYLCAWSVPLRRTDTQYFGPGTRLTVL.

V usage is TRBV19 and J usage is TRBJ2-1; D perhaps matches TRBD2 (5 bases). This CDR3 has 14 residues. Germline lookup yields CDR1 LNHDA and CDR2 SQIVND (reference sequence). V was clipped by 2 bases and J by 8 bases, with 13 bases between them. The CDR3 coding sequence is TGTGCCAGTAGTATAACCTCGCTAGCCCATGAGCAGTTCTTC. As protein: CASSITSLAHEQFF.

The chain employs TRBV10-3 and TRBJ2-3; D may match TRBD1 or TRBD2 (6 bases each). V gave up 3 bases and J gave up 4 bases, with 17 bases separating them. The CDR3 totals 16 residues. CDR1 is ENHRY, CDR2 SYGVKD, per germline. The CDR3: CAISERSGAGADTQYF. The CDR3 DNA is TGTGCCATCAGTGAAAGGTCGGGGGCTGGAGCAGATACGCAGTATTTT.

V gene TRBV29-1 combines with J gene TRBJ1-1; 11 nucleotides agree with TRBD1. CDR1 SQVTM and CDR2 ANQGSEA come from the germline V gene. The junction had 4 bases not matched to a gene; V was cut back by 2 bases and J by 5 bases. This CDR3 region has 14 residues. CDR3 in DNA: TGCAGCGTTGAAAAGGGACAGGGGGGTACTGAAGCTTTCTTT. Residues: CSVEKGQGGTEAFF.

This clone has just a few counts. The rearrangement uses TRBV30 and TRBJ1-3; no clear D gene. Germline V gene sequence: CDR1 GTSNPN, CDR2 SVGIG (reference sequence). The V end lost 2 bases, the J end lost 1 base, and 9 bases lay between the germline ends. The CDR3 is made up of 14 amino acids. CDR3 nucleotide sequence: TGTGCCTGGAGTTTCGGGTTATCTGGAAACACCATATATTTT. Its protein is CAWSFGLSGNTIYF.

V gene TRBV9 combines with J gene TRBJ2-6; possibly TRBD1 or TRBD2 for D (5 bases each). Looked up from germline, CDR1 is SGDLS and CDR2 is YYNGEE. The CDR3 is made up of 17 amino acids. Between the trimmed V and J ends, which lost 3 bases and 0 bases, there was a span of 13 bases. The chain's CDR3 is CASSGDTGASGANVLTF. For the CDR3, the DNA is TGTGCCAGCAGCGGAGATACCGGGGCCTCTGGGGCCAACGTCCTGACTTTC.

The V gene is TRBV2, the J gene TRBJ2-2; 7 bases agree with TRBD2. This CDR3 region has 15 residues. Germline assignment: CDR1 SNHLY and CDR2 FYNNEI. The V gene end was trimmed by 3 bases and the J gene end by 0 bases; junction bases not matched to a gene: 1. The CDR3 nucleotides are TGTGCCAGCAGTGATACTAGCGCGAACACCGGGGAGCTGTTTTTT. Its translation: CASSDTSANTGELFF.

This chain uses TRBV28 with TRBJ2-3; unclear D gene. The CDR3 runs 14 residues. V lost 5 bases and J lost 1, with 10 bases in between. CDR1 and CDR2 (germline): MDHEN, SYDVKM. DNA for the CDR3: TGTGCCAGCAGTCCCCCCCCGGGCACAGATACGCAGTATTTT. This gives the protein CASSPPPGTDTQYF.

The DNA for the CDR3 is TGTGCCAGCAGCGCTAGCGGGACCTCCTACAATGAGCAGTTCTTC. Its translation is CASSASGTSYNEQFF. This sequence joins TRBV11-2 and TRBJ2-1, with TRBD2 matching 9 bases. This CDR3 is built from 15 residues. With V trimmed by 5 bases and J by 0 bases, 2 bases remained unmatched. In germline, CDR1 is SGHAT, CDR2 FQNNGV.

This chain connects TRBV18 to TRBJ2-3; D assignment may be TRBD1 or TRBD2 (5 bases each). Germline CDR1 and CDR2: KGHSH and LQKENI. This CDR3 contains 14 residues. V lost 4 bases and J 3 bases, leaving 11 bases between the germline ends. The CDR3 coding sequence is TGTGCCAGCTCACTAATCGGGACGACAGATACGCAGTATTTT. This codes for CASSLIGTTDTQYF.

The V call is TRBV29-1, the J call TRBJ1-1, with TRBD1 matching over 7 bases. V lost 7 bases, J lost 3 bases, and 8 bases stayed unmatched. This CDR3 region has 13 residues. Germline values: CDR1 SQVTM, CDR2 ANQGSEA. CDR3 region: CSAQGQVYTEAFF. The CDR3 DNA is TGCAGCGCACAAGGACAGGTGTACACTGAAGCTTTCTTT.

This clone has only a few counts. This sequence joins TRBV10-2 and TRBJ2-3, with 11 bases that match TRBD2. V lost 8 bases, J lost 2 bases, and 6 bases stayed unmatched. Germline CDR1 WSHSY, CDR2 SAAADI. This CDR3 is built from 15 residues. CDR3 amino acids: CASGGLAGLTDTQYF. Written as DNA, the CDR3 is TGCGCCAGCGGAGGACTAGCGGGTCTCACAGATACGCAGTATTTT.

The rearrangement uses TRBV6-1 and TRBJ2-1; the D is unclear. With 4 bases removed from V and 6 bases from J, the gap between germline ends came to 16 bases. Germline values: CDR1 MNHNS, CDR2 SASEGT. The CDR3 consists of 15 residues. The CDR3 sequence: CASSGMVRNFNEQFF. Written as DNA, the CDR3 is TGTGCCAGCAGTGGTATGGTCCGGAATTTCAATGAGCAGTTCTTC.

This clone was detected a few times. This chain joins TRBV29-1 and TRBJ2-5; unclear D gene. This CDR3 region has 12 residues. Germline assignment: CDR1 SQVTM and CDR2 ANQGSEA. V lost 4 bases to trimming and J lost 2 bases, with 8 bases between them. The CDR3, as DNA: TGCAGCGTTGTTCCTAGGCAAGAGACCCAGTACTTC. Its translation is CSVVPRQETQYF. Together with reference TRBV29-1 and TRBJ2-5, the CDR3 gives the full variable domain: SAVISQKPSRDICQRGTSLTIQCQVDSQVTMMFWYRQQPGQSLTLIATANQGSEATYESGFVIDKFPISRPNLTFSTLTVSNMSPEDSSIYLCSVVPRQETQYFGPGTRLLVL.

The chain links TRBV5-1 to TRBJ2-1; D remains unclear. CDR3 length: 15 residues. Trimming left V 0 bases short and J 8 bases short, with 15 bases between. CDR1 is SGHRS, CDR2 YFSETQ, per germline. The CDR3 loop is CASSLVDPNSDEQFF. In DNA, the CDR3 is TGCGCCAGCAGCTTGGTAGACCCGAACTCCGATGAGCAGTTCTTC.

This CDR3 is CAWSEGPSSYNEQFF. The CDR3 DNA is TGTGCCTGGAGTGAGGGCCCGAGCTCCTACAATGAGCAGTTCTTC. The rearrangement joins TRBV30 to TRBJ2-1; D remains ambiguous. CDR1 is GTSNPN and CDR2 is SVGIG in the germline V gene (reference sequence). The germline V and J ends were trimmed by 1 base and 0 bases, with 10 bases remaining between them. The CDR3 is 15 amino acids.